This entry describes one T cell receptor beta chain. Its antigen is as yet unknown. An end of the junction does not agree with germline; a read error may underlie this. The CDR3 covers 14 residues. The data originate from a study of post-analysis software for immune sequencing data. Study summary: Recorded disease courses covered relapsing-remitting, secondary progressive and progressive-relapsing multiple sclerosis. Some patients had no subtype annotation.

Whole-study findings and limits: Five TRBV segments, including TRBV5-6, TRBV5-1 and TRBV20-1, were more frequent in patients than controls. Strong same-batch co-clustering of samples appeared with F measure clustering. Multiple sclerosis patients had significantly lower normalized Chao1 diversity than controls.

Unique molecular identifiers were present in the TCR beta cDNA libraries. The authors obtained some 500,000 cDNA molecules from roughly 1 to 10 million T cells. TCRdb itself ran the PCR reads through MiXCR, one entry per CDR3 protein. The sample shows hundreds of thousands of distinct CDR3 sequences, 44% of them seen only once. Specimen: blood. The chain has TRBV12-3 or TRBV12-4 and TRBJ1-1; D perhaps matches TRBD1 (5 bases). The TCR originated in a girl between 10 and 17 years old with multiple sclerosis. As DNA, the CDR3 is TGTGCCGGCAGTTTAAGTGCAGGGCGGACTGAAGCTTTCTTT. Translation: CAGSLSAGRTEAFF.